This T cell receptor (beta chain) was sequenced during a study of blood T cell repertoires in COVID-19. Looking at the study overall: Italy, Spain and the United States were the sources of the convalescent and acute COVID-19 samples. T cells, B-cell-depleted T cells, or PBMCs supplied cDNA or gDNA.

Germline CDR1 is LNHDA and CDR2 is SQIVND (reference sequence). The V gene lost 5 bases and the J gene lost 1 base, with 13 bases spanning the gap. The CDR3 consists of 15 residues. Per the authors' pipeline: Reference gene primers were amplified, and this amplification served to estimate nucleated cell counts. The table came from immunoSEQ multiplex PCR; TCRdb's copy has only in-frame clones and leaves some out. From that table come the V and J calls and clone size; the DNA was used to work out D and trimming. The data show over 250,000 clones, approximately 85% seen once. This clonotype was obtained from a woman aged 70 to 79 with acute or convalescent COVID-19. This chain joins TRBV19 and TRBJ2-3, with D tentatively TRBD1 (7 bases). Material for sequencing was peripheral blood. CDR3 loop: CASSPQGGGTDTQYF. The CDR3 DNA reads TGTGCCAGTAGTCCTCAGGGGGGAGGCACAGATACGCAGTATTTT.